This T cell receptor beta chain was captured in a study of vaccination and CD4 T cells after COVID-19. Study-wide findings and caveats: Post-vaccination reactive clonotypes (median around 40) did not differ significantly from post-infection (about 20). Spike mono-reactivity held for 304 of 307 vaccine-specific clones in convalescent patients.

There are 11 residues in the CDR3. Germline assignment: CDR1 DFQATT and CDR2 SNEGSKA (reference sequence). As for treatment: roughly ten-day PBMC culture with coronavirus spike peptide pools or control peptides (ViraFEST assay). In the ViraFEST assay, peptide-pool expansion preceded TCR sequencing of expanded clonotypes. Concerning this clonotype: Antigen unknown. One end of the junction varies from germline; a read error may be responsible.

Cultured CD4+ T-cell DNA underwent Oncomine TCR Beta short-read sequencing. The source of extracted genomic DNA was cultured CD4+ T cells. Each CDR3 protein is one row after TCRdb ran MiXCR on the PCR reads. The sample has 15,000 to 20,000 distinct CDR3 sequences, 45% to 50% seen once. The sequenced sample consisted of CD4+ T cells from blood, cultured in vitro. The clonotype originates from a human donor who had recovered from COVID-19. The chain has TRBV20-1 and TRBJ1-1; TRBD1 aligns across 9 bases. The CDR3 is CSASGTGPNAF. Written as DNA, the CDR3 is TGCAGTGCTTCCGGGACAGGGCCGAACGCGTTT.